This section outlines one T cell receptor beta chain sequence together with its context. No antigen is known for it. Base qualities are not recorded, but no much larger clone differs from it by a single base. These data are taken from a study of blood T cell repertoires in COVID-19 (dated by TCRdb to the early 2020s). About the study as a whole: Collaborator samples came from the United States, Italy and Spain and covered acute and convalescent phases of COVID-19. The material from the prospective study consisted of cDNA or gDNA derived from T cells, B-cell-depleted T cells, or PBMCs. The dataset comprised deeply sampled blood TCRbeta repertoires from subjects exposed to, actively infected with, or recovered from COVID-19. The repertoires were made available in a free public database intended to serve as a resource for research on the immune response to SARS-CoV-2. The samples were drawn from the first 160 participants of the ongoing ImmuneRACE study and from 1,254 subjects provided by 6 global collaborators. The sample metadata nearly always contained a de-identified subject ID, COVID-19 status, age in years and sex. Where HLA class I and class II types were available, the types were taken from metadata supplied by the sample provider, not from assay-based typing.

The investigation overall reported the following: Clinical and demographic metadata were provided uncurated, with the amount varying by source and participant.

Each collaborating institution followed its own protocols to collect whole blood in K2EDTA tubes. For TCRbeta analysis, collaborators shipped samples in one of three forms: frozen whole blood, isolated PBMCs, or DNA extracted from either of those sample types. TCRbeta CDR3 regions were amplified from genomic DNA by means of the immunoSEQ Assay, a bias-controlled multiplex PCR. The authors processed their data as follows. Within the assay, amplification of reference gene primers was used to estimate how many nucleated cells each sample contained. To quantify the absolute abundance of each unique TCRbeta CDR3 rearrangement, sequence reads were collapsed and filtered. For each sample, productive Simpson clonality was calculated as the square root of Simpson's diversity index over productive rearrangements. In its TCRdb copy, this immuneACCESS table keeps in-frame sequences only and misses some clones. Where compared with another copy, unresolved V genes explain less than half of these, and the others have no known cause. V and J calls and clone size follow that table, whereas D and trimming were derived from the DNA. The sample data list some 100,000 clones, and 80% to 95% of these were observed just once. 0.85% to 1% of the sample comes from the top ten.

The germline V gene yields SNHLY for CDR1 and FYNNEI for CDR2. The CDR3 measures 13 amino acids from cysteine to phenylalanine. Only CDR3 DNA is held: 39 bases, read in frame from base 1. Cut back by 2 bases and 6 bases, the V and J ends lie 11 bases apart. The receptor was isolated from a man aged 60 to 69 with acute or convalescent COVID-19. The chain was built from TRBV2 and TRBJ2-7; a weak D assignment points to TRBD1 (6 bases agree). Material for sequencing was peripheral blood. The nucleotide sequence is given as TGTGCCAGCAGTGAACAGGGGTCGGGCGAGCAGTACTTC. It specifies CASSEQGSGEQYF.